Below, one T cell receptor (beta chain) is given with its context. The CDR3 is made up of 15 amino acids. Germline CDR1 SGHAT, CDR2 FQNNGV. V lost 1 base and J 1 base, leaving 11 bases between the germline ends. This sample stems from a study of blood T cell repertoires in COVID-19. Profiled with immunoSEQ multiplex PCR; TCRdb holds only in-frame clones, not every one. Of 150,000 to 200,000 clones in the sample, around 86% are singletons; the top ten hold about 0.98%. Sample: peripheral blood. The sequence came from a man aged 18 to 35 with acute or convalescent COVID-19. The chain carries TRBV11-2 and TRBJ2-7; D ambiguous. The CDR3, as DNA: TGTGCCAGCAGCTTAGTTACCGGCGGATCCTACGAGCAGTACTTC. Protein sequence: CASSLVTGGSYEQYF.